This T cell receptor (beta chain) was obtained from a study of OX40 agonist ivuxolimab in advanced cancers. Study-wide results and limits: There was clonal expansion of CD4+ and CD8+ blood T cells by week 6 at 0.1 to 3.0 mg/kg. Relative to CD4+ cells, CD8+ T cells on average had more expanded clones.

Clones were read by immunoSEQ multiplex PCR, and TCRdb kept only the in-frame ones, dropping some. The sample lists 70,000 to 95,000 clones; approximately 85% were seen once. Comment on this clone: Its antigen is not identified.

The V gene lost 0 bases and the J gene lost 4 bases, with 10 bases spanning the gap. The CDR3 sequence is 15 residues long. CDR1 is SGHAT and CDR2 is FQNNGV in the germline V gene. The TCR comes from an adult with an advanced solid tumor such as melanoma, head and neck, liver or kidney cancer. The chain uses TRBV11-2 and TRBJ1-5, with TRBD1 as a possible D gene (5 bases). The source was CD4+ or CD8+ T cells sorted from blood, collected in a trial of the OX40 agonist ivuxolimab. The CDR3 DNA is TGTGCCAGCAGCTTAGATTGGGGACCGAATCAGCCCCAGCATTTT. It is translated as CASSLDWGPNQPQHF.